Each of the 28 T cell receptor beta chains below was sequenced from the same sample in a study of shared clonotypes between healthy human individuals. Clones were read by immunoSEQ multiplex PCR, and TCRdb kept only the in-frame ones, dropping some. The table lists 2 million to 2.5 million clones, around 95% of them singletons. The sequenced material came from naive CD4+ T cells sorted from blood. Subset given: CD45RA+ positively selected. Receptors were obtained from a man aged 18 to 35 in good health.

This sequence joins TRBV7-3 and TRBJ2-1, with TRBD1 matching over 9 bases. The V gene's germline CDR1 is SGHTA and CDR2 FQGTGA. J lost 8 bases, V lost 5 bases, and 7 bases had no gene match. CDR3 length: 14 amino acids. CDR3 in amino acids: CASSLEQGAHEQFF. DNA for the CDR3: TGTGCCAGCAGCCTTGAACAGGGGGCACATGAGCAGTTCTTC.

This clone has just one count. This chain joins TRBV6-1 and TRBJ1-3, with 10 bases lining up with TRBD1. The CDR3 consists of 15 residues. Germline CDR1 and CDR2: MNHNS and SASEGT. V shed 4 bases, J shed 2 bases, and the junction held 2 bases outside the gene matches. CDR3 loop: CASSVGTGAGNTIYF. As DNA, the CDR3 is TGTGCCAGCAGTGTAGGGACAGGGGCTGGAAACACCATATATTTT.

The genes are TRBV7-2 and TRBJ2-7; TRBD2 matches 9 bases. Looked up from germline, CDR1 is SGHTA and CDR2 is FQGNSA. Unmatched junction bases numbered 7, after V lost 5 bases and J lost 5 bases. The CDR3 runs to 14 residues. CDR3 nucleotide sequence: TGTGCCAGCAGCGAGGGACTAGCTTACGACGAGCAGTACTTC. It is translated as CASSEGLAYDEQYF.

A few counts support this clone. The gene calls are TRBV28 and TRBJ2-2; 7 bases match TRBD1. CDR1 and CDR2 (germline): MDHEN, SYDVKM. The CDR3 contains 15 residues. The V gene end was trimmed by 8 bases and the J gene end by 3 bases; junction bases not matched to a gene: 9. The CDR3 nucleotides read TGTGCCAGCGTCCGCGACAGGGTGGACACCGGGGAGCTGTTTTTT. This gives the protein CASVRDRVDTGELFF. Drawing the rest from reference TRBV28 and TRBJ2-2, the complete variable domain is DVKVTQSSRYLVKRTGEKVFLECVQDMDHENMFWYRQDPGLGLRLIYFSYDVKMKEKGDIPEGYSVSREKKERFSLILESASTNQTSMYLCASVRDRVDTGELFFGEGSRLTVL.

The chain couples TRBV14 to TRBJ1-1; D gene uncertain. The ends were cut back, 4 bases at V and 0 bases at J, with 9 bases in the middle. The CDR3 has 14 residues. Germline CDR1 reads SGHDN; CDR2 reads FVKESK. CDR3 nucleotides: TGTGCCAGCAGCCCGACAACGGTGAACACTGAAGCTTTCTTT. Translated: CASSPTTVNTEAFF.

J is TRBJ1-2 and V is TRBV7-9; TRBD1 might be the D (5 bases). The germline V gene has CDR1 SEHNR and CDR2 FQNEAQ (reference sequence). The CDR3 has 13 amino acids. V lost 3 bases, J lost 10 bases, and 15 bases lay in between. In nucleotides, the CDR3 is TGTGCCAGCAGCTTTGCGGTTGGGGACGTCTACACCTTC. This translates into CASSFAVGDVYTF.

This clone appeared a few times. This sequence joins TRBV10-3 and TRBJ1-2, with a weak D call TRBD1 (5 bases). This CDR3 contains 11 residues. V dropped 3 bases and J dropped 8 bases, with 7 bases sitting between them. CDR1 ENHRY and CDR2 SYGVKD come from the germline V gene. CDR3 DNA sequence: TGTGCCATCAGTGACAGGGAAGGCTACACCTTC. Protein: CAISDREGYTF.

The chain joins TRBV5-1 to TRBJ2-7; TRBD2 might be the D (5 bases). V lost 5 bases to trimming and J lost 2 bases, with 14 bases between them. CDR1 and CDR2 (germline): SGHRS, YFSETQ. This CDR3 is built from 14 residues. The CDR3 DNA follows: TGCGCCAGCAGGCCAGCGGACCTTCCCTACGAGCAGTACTTC. Protein sequence: CASRPADLPYEQYF.

This rearrangement joins TRBV19 to TRBJ2-3; D gene unclear. Trimming removed 7 bases from V and 10 bases from J, with 27 bases in between. The CDR3 has 16 residues. The germline CDR1 and CDR2 sequences are LNHDA and SQIVND (reference sequence). Here the CDR3 reads CASTLSYSGFKLAQYF. The DNA for the CDR3 is TGTGCCAGTACGCTCTCTTACTCCGGGTTTAAGCTAGCGCAGTATTTT. Using reference TRBV19 and TRBJ2-3 for the parts outside the CDR3, the full variable domain is DGGITQSPKYLFRKEGQNVTLSCEQNLNHDAMYWYRQDPGQGLRLIYYSQIVNDFQKGDIAEGYSVSREKKESFPLTVTSAQKNPTAFYLCASTLSYSGFKLAQYFGPGTRLTVL.

The V gene is TRBV7-6, the J gene TRBJ2-5, with 8 positions matching TRBD2. The CDR3 spans 17 residues. Losses at the gene ends were 4 bases for V and 5 bases for J; bases not matched to a gene: 15. The germline V gene has CDR1 SGHVS and CDR2 FNYEAQ. The CDR3: CASSYSGTGGLRETQYF. The DNA of the CDR3 is TGTGCCAGCAGCTATAGCGGGACGGGGGGGCTACGGGAGACCCAGTACTTC.

The chain joins TRBV19 to TRBJ1-5; no clear D gene. Between the trimmed V and J ends, which lost 7 bases and 0 bases, there was a span of 7 bases. Germline assignment: CDR1 LNHDA and CDR2 SQIVND (reference sequence). This CDR3 spans 13 amino acids. The CDR3, as DNA: TGTGCCAGTAAATGGGATAGCAATCAGCCCCAGCATTTT. It is translated as CASKWDSNQPQHF.

This clone has a handful of counts. At the DNA level, this CDR3 is encoded by other sequences in the same sample as well. V and J are TRBV7-9 and TRBJ1-2; D not resolved. Germline loops: CDR1 SEHNR, CDR2 FQNEAQ (reference sequence). V was shortened by 0 bases and J by 4 bases, with 6 bases between the two germline ends. The CDR3 spans 13 residues. CDR3 nucleotides: TGTGCCAGCAGCTTAGCGGGAGGCTATGGCTACACCTTC. This encodes CASSLAGGYGYTF.

This clone showed up just once. The genes are TRBV5-1 and TRBJ2-5, with 9 bases fitting TRBD2. The ends lost 4 bases at V and 5 bases at J; junction bases unmatched: 18. The germline gives CDR1 SGHRS, CDR2 YFSETQ. The CDR3 is 18 amino acids. The CDR3 protein is CASSPPLGGGASLETQYF. The CDR3 DNA sequence: TGCGCCAGCAGCCCCCCACTTGGCGGGGGGGCAAGTCTCGAGACCCAGTACTTC.

This clone was detected once. The same CDR3 is also encoded by other DNA sequences in this sample. CDR3 sequence (DNA): TGTGCCAGCAGTAGCGGGAAAAACTATGGCTACACCTTC. Translated: CASSSGKNYGYTF. V usage is TRBV28 and J usage is TRBJ1-2, with no clear D. V gave up 5 bases and J gave up 2 bases, with 9 bases separating them. This CDR3 is built from 13 residues. Germline loops: CDR1 MDHEN, CDR2 SYDVKM.

The V and J genes are TRBV11-2 and TRBJ2-5; D unresolved. The germline V gene encodes CDR1 SGHAT and CDR2 FQNNGV. The V and J ends lost 4 bases and 4 bases respectively, with 13 bases between them. The CDR3 has 14 residues. CDR3 region: CASSSFGLGETQYF. The CDR3 DNA reads as TGTGCCAGCAGCTCCTTTGGTTTGGGAGAGACCCAGTACTTC. Variable domain in full (rest from reference TRBV11-2 and TRBJ2-5): EAGVAQSPRYKIIEKRQSVAFWCNPISGHATLYWYQQILGQGPKLLIQFQNNGVVDDSQLPKDRFSAERLKGVDSTLKIQPAKLEDSAVYLCASSSFGLGETQYFGPGTRLLVL.

This sequence joins TRBV7-2 and TRBJ1-5; 8 bases map to TRBD1. Germline V gene lookup returns CDR1 SGHTA and CDR2 FQGNSA. The junction had 9 bases not matched to a gene; V was cut back by 5 bases and J by 6 bases. CDR3 length: 15 residues. DNA for the CDR3: TGTGCCAGCAGCCCTGACAGGGGCTTGGTTCAGCCCCAGCATTTT. It translates to CASSPDRGLVQPQHF.

Concerning this clone itself: This sample includes further DNA sequences coding for the same CDR3. V gene TRBV5-1 combines with J gene TRBJ2-6; no firm D call. CDR1 and CDR2 (germline): SGHRS, YFSETQ. CDR3 length equals 14 residues. Trimming shortened V by 0 bases and J by 4 bases, and 5 bases separated the two germline ends. CDR3 bases: TGCGCCAGCAGCTTGGGAAGCGGGGCCAACGTCCTGACTTTC. It specifies CASSLGSGANVLTF.

Regarding this clone: The sample carries other DNA sequences with the same CDR3. The rearrangement uses TRBV5-4 and TRBJ2-5, with D tentatively TRBD1 (5 bases). V was pared by 7 bases and J by 5 bases, with 12 bases between. Germline CDR1 SGHNT, CDR2 YYREEE (reference sequence). The CDR3 loop spans 12 amino acids. CDR3 nucleotides: TGTGCCAGCTCGGCAGGGTTGGAGACCCAGTACTTC. Protein: CASSAGLETQYF.

This clone occurred a few times. The CDR3 nucleotides read TGTGCCAGCAGGAACAGGGTTGGGAATTCACCCCTCCACTTT. Translating it yields CASRNRVGNSPLHF. V gene TRBV28 combines with J gene TRBJ1-6; maybe TRBD1 (6 bases). The CDR3 contains 14 residues. Between the trimmed V and J ends, which lost 6 bases and 7 bases, there was a span of 13 bases. Germline CDR1 and CDR2: MDHEN and SYDVKM.

This chain connects TRBV11-2 to TRBJ2-5; D possibly corresponds to TRBD1 (5 bases). Per germline, CDR1 SGHAT and CDR2 FQNNGV. Trimming left V 2 bases short and J 1 base short, with 11 bases between. The CDR3 is made up of 15 amino acids. CDR3 region: CASSLIIRAQETQYF. CDR3 coding DNA: TGTGCCAGCAGCTTAATAATCAGGGCCCAAGAGACCCAGTACTTC.

Points on this clone: This sample includes further DNA sequences coding for the same CDR3. The chain links TRBV7-2 to TRBJ1-1, with TRBD1 as a possible D gene (6 bases). The CDR3 has 13 amino acids. The V end lost 1 base, the J end lost 5 bases, and 8 bases lay between the germline ends. CDR1 and CDR2 (germline): SGHTA, FQGNSA. The CDR3 nucleotides read TGTGCCAGCAGCTTAGGAGGGGGAACTGAAGCTTTCTTT. Translated, it gives CASSLGGGTEAFF.

This sequence joins TRBV11-2 and TRBJ2-7, with D possibly TRBD1 on 6 matching bases. The CDR3 length is 16 residues. Deletions cut 3 bases from V and 3 bases from J, with 18 bases between. The germline CDR1 and CDR2 sequences are SGHAT and FQNNGV. The CDR3, as DNA: TGTGCCAGCAGCTTGGCTCCGGGACACGCCTACTACGAGCAGTACTTC. As protein: CASSLAPGHAYYEQYF.

V is TRBV5-6 and J is TRBJ2-3, with 13 bases identical to TRBD2. CDR1 and CDR2 (germline): SGHDT, YYEEEE. Trimming at V came to 4 bases and at J to 3 bases, leaving 11 bases not matched to a gene. The CDR3 runs 18 residues. CDR3 loop: CASSTGTSGKSTTDTQYF. CDR3 DNA: TGTGCCAGCAGCACCGGGACTAGCGGGAAGTCCACAACAGATACGCAGTATTTT. The entire variable domain, with the rest obtained from reference TRBV5-6 and TRBJ2-3, is as follows: DAGVTQSPTHLIKTRGQQVTLRCSPKSGHDTVSWYQQALGQGPQFIFQYYEEEERQRGNFPDRFSGHQFPNYSSELNVNALLLGDSALYLCASSTGTSGKSTTDTQYFGPGTRLTVL.

The chain employs TRBV5-4 and TRBJ2-1; 7 nucleotides agree with TRBD1. Germline CDR1 SGHNT, CDR2 YYREEE (reference sequence). This CDR3 comprises 14 residues. The ends lost 0 bases at V and 9 bases at J; junction bases unmatched: 6. For the CDR3, the DNA is TGTGCCAGCAGCTTGGTACAGGGGATTGTTGAGCAGTTCTTC. This sequence encodes CASSLVQGIVEQFF.

On this clone: Other DNA sequences of this sample code for an identical CDR3. The V and J genes are TRBV28 and TRBJ1-5; D perhaps matches TRBD1 (6 bases). The CDR3 covers 12 residues. Trimming stripped 7 bases from V and 4 bases from J, with 8 bases between. From germline, CDR1 is MDHEN and CDR2 SYDVKM. The chain's CDR3 is CASIRGNQPQHF. Here the CDR3 DNA reads TGTGCCAGCATTAGGGGGAATCAGCCCCAGCATTTT.

The chain links TRBV14 to TRBJ2-5; D might be TRBD1 or TRBD2, each matching 5 bases. The CDR3 loop spans 18 amino acids. The germline V gene has CDR1 SGHDN and CDR2 FVKESK. Between the trimmed V and J ends, which lost 3 bases and 5 bases, there was a span of 25 bases. The CDR3 nucleotides read TGTGCCAGCAGCCACTTAGGGACCAGAGTGTCTAGATTGGAGACCCAGTACTTC. This translates into CASSHLGTRVSRLETQYF.

V gene TRBV18 combines with J gene TRBJ2-7; D is unclear. The CDR3 is made up of 13 amino acids. V was pared by 4 bases and J by 6 bases, with 13 bases between. Per germline, CDR1 KGHSH and CDR2 LQKENI. DNA of the CDR3: TGTGCCAGCTCACTACGGGTACCGGGCGAGCAGTACTTC. This translates into CASSLRVPGEQYF.

The chain carries TRBV2 and TRBJ2-3; 11 nucleotides line up with TRBD2. Germline V gene lookup returns CDR1 SNHLY and CDR2 FYNNEI. V lost 5 bases, J lost 2 bases, and 12 bases stayed unmatched. The CDR3 consists of 18 residues. CDR3 sequence: CASSLTRKLAGDTDTQYF. CDR3 in DNA: TGTGCCAGCAGTCTAACGCGTAAACTAGCGGGAGACACAGATACGCAGTATTTT.